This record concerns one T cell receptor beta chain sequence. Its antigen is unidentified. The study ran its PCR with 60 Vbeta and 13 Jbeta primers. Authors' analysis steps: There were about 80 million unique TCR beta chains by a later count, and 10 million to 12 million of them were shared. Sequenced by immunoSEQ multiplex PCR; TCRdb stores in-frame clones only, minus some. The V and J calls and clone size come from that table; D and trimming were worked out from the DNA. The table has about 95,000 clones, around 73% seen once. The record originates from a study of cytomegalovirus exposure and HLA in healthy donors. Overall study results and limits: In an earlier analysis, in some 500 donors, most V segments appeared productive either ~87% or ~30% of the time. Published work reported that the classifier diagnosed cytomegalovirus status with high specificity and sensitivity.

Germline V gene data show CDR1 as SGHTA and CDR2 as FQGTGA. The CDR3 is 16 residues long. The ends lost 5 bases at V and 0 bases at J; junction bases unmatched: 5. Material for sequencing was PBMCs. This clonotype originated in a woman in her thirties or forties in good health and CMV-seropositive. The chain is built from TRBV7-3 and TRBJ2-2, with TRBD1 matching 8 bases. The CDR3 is CASSAAGGTNTGELFF. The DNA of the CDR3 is TGTGCCAGCAGCGCCGCAGGGGGCACGAACACCGGGGAGCTGTTTTTT.